This T cell receptor (beta chain) was sequenced during a study of PD-1 blockade in classical Hodgkin lymphoma. Study-level information: Patients were infused with nivolumab 3 mg/kg every 2 weeks. Whole-study findings and limits: Partial responders and progressors had significantly lower baseline TCR diversity. It was reported that newly diagnosed patients had less baseline TCR diversity than healthy donors. Unlike CD8+ TCR diversity, which did not rise significantly by C4D1, CD4+ TCR diversity did.

The time point was: cycle 4 day 1 (C4D1), after less than seven weeks of nivolumab. Following autologous stem cell transplantation, relapse occurred in every patient, and exposure to brentuximab vedotin varied. Sequencing used immunoSEQ multiplex PCR; TCRdb keeps in-frame clones, though not all of them. The sample records about 27,000 clones, roughly 72% being singletons. Details on this clone: Antigen specificity is unknown.

The clonotype was recovered from a human donor with classical Hodgkin lymphoma. The specimen comprised peripheral blood mononuclear cells (PBMCs), sampled before the fourth cycle of nivolumab.

CDR3 in amino acids: CASSQTGGWNTGELFF. The CDR3 DNA is TGTGCCAGCAGCCAGACCGGGGGGTGGAACACCGGGGAGCTGTTTTTT. The chain carries TRBV5-6 and TRBJ2-2; 7 bases map to TRBD2. Trimming cost V 4 bases and J 1 base; bases outside gene matches: 7. Germline V gives CDR1 SGHDT, CDR2 YYEEEE. This CDR3 is 16 amino acids long.